This TCR beta chain was sequenced for a study of blood T cell repertoires in COVID-19. Sequencing used immunoSEQ multiplex PCR; TCRdb keeps in-frame clones, though not all of them. The sample holds hundreds of thousands of clones; around 85% are singletons and the top ten take 18%. The germline gives CDR1 LGHDT, CDR2 YNNKEL (reference sequence). Trimming took off 1 base at V and 0 bases at J, with 16 bases between the two ends. The CDR3 contains 18 residues. The specimen was PBMCs or T cells enriched from blood (not recorded which). This chain links TRBV3-1 (or the pseudogene TRBV3-2) with TRBJ2-1; D is unresolved. The receptor was isolated from a man aged 40-50 years who had recovered from COVID-19. The CDR3 region is CASSQGGWRGDSYNEQFF. The DNA for the CDR3 is TGTGCCAGCAGCCAAGGTGGTTGGCGCGGAGACTCCTACAATGAGCAGTTCTTC.